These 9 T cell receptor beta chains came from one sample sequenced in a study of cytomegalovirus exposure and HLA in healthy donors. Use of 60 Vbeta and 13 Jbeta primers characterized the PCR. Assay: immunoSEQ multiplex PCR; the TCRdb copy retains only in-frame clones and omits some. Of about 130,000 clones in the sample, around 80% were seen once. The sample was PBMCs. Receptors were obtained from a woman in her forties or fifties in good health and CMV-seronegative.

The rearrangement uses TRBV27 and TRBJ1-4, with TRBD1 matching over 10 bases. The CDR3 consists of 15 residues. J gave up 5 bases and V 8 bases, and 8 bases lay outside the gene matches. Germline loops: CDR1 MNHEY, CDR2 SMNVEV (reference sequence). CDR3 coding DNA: TGTGCCAGCCGACTACCGGGACAGGGGAATGAAAAACTGTTTTTT. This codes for CASRLPGQGNEKLFF.

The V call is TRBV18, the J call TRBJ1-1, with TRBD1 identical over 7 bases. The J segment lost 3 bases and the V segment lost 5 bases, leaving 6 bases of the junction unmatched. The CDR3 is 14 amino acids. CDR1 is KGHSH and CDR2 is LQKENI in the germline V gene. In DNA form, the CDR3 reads TGTGCCAGCTCAACAACCACAGGGGACACTGAAGCTTTCTTT. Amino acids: CASSTTTGDTEAFF.

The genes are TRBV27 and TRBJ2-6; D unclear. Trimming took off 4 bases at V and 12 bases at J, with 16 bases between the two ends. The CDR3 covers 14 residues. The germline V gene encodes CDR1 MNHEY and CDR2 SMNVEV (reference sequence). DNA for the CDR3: TGTGCCAGCAGTTCGGGTCTCGAGACCGGCGTCCTGACTTTC. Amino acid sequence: CASSSGLETGVLTF.

The CDR3 is CASSLLGSPNTEAFF. The CDR3 nucleotides are TGTGCCAGCAGCTTGTTGGGGAGCCCGAACACTGAAGCTTTCTTT. V gene TRBV7-2 combines with J gene TRBJ1-1, with D unclear. This CDR3 is 15 amino acids long. Germline V gene sequence: CDR1 SGHTA, CDR2 FQGNSA. V lost 3 bases to trimming and J lost 1 base, with 12 bases between them.

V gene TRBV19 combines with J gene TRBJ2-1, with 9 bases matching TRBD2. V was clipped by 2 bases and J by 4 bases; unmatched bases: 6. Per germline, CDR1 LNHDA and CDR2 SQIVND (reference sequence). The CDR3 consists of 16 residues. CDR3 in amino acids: CASSISAGGTYNEQFF. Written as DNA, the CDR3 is TGTGCCAGTAGTATATCAGCGGGGGGAACTTACAATGAGCAGTTCTTC.

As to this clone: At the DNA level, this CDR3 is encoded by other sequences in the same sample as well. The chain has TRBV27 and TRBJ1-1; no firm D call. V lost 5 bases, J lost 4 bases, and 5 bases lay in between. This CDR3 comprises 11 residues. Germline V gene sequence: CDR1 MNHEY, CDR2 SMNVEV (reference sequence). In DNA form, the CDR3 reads TGTGCCAGCAGTCGGGGCACTGAAGCTTTCTTT. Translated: CASSRGTEAFF.

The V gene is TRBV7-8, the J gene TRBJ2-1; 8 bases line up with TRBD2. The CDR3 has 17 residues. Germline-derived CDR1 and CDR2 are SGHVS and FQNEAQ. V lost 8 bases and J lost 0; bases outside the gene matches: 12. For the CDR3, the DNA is TGTGCCAGCCGGGGGGGAGAGACTACGAGCTCCTACAATGAGCAGTTCTTC. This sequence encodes CASRGGETTSSYNEQFF.

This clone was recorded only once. The CDR3 DNA reads as TGTGCCAGCAGAGATAGCGGGAGGGCCGGTGAGCAGTACTTC. This codes for CASRDSGRAGEQYF. The gene calls are TRBV27 and TRBJ2-7, with 11 positions matching TRBD2. Germline-derived CDR1 and CDR2 are MNHEY and SMNVEV (reference sequence). V lost 6 bases and J lost 7; bases outside the gene matches: 8. CDR3 length equals 14 residues.

As DNA, the CDR3 is TGCAGCGTCGGCGCGAGGACAGGGGGAAACAATGAGCAGTTCTTC. This translates into CSVGARTGGNNEQFF. This chain links TRBV29-1 with TRBJ2-1, with 10 bases that match TRBD1. This CDR3 is built from 15 residues. Losses at the gene ends were 6 bases for V and 5 bases for J; bases not matched to a gene: 10. Germline V CDR1 and CDR2: SQVTM, ANQGSEA.